The 30 T cell receptor beta chains presented below share a single source sample, sequenced in a study of human T cells and chemical hapten exposure. Specified time point: patch test 3, about 24 weeks after DPC sensitization. Treatment in this sample: therapeutic diphenylcyclopropenone sensitization with weekly scalp DPC. Each CDR3 protein gets one entry after TCRdb re-called the RACE reads with MiXCR. In the table there are roughly 200,000 distinct CDR3 sequences, under 30% of which are singletons. This specimen consisted of whole blood, obtained in connection with sensitization to the hapten diphenylcyclopropenone (DPC). Receptors were obtained from a middle-aged woman with alopecia areata. Some clones in this sample may be carry-over from other donors' samples.

This clonotype turned up a few times. The J gene is TRBJ2-7, the V gene TRBV29-1; 11 positions match TRBD1. The CDR3 is made up of 13 amino acids. V shed 7 bases and J 5 bases; nucleotides not matched to a gene: 7. Germline CDR1 SQVTM, CDR2 ANQGSEA. CDR3 sequence reads: CSATGTGGDEQYF. CDR3 DNA sequence: TGCAGCGCCACCGGGACAGGGGGAGACGAGCAGTACTTC.

This clonotype was seen a few times. V usage is TRBV28 and J usage is TRBJ2-3, with unresolved D. CDR3 length: 12 amino acids. V lost 1 base and J lost 12, with 11 bases in between. Looked up from germline, CDR1 is MDHEN and CDR2 is SYDVKM. The CDR3: CASSLLSPFQYF. In DNA, the CDR3 is TGTGCCAGCAGTTTATTAAGTCCCTTCCAGTATTTT.

This clonotype was seen only a few times. The chain is built from TRBV4-3 and TRBJ2-1; D is ambiguous. V was cut by 1 base and J by 2 bases, with 15 bases left in between. There are 17 residues in the CDR3. The V gene's germline CDR1 is LGHNA and CDR2 YSLEER. CDR3 nucleotide sequence: TGCGCCAGCAGCCAAGCGGTCAGCGCACTCACCTACAATGAGCAGTTCTTC. It encodes CASSQAVSALTYNEQFF.

This clonotype was observed a single time. V gene TRBV6-5 combines with J gene TRBJ1-3; D perhaps matches TRBD1 (6 bases). V lost 5 bases and J 4 bases, leaving 12 bases between the germline ends. The CDR3 is 14 residues long. Germline CDR1 reads MNHEY; CDR2 reads SVGAGI. DNA for the CDR3: TGTGCCAGCAGTAGACAGGTCCCAGGAAACACCATATATTTT. As protein: CASSRQVPGNTIYF.

This clonotype appeared once. The chain uses TRBV7-2 and TRBJ2-3; 15 positions match TRBD2. Looked up from germline, CDR1 is SGHTA and CDR2 is FQGNSA. The CDR3 is made up of 18 amino acids. With V trimmed by 5 bases and J by 9 bases, 15 bases remained unmatched. CDR3 DNA sequence: TGTGCCAGCAGCCCGGGACTAGCGGGAGGAAGACAGAGAGGGACGCAGTATTTT. As protein: CASSPGLAGGRQRGTQYF.

The chain links TRBV7-9 to TRBJ1-5, with D possibly matching TRBD1 (5 bases). Between the trimmed V and J ends, which lost 1 base and 4 bases, there was a span of 8 bases. From germline, CDR1 is SEHNR and CDR2 FQNEAQ (reference sequence). The CDR3 covers 14 residues. The DNA for the CDR3 is TGTGCCAGCAGCTTAGTTCGGGGGAATCAGCCCCAGCATTTT. As protein: CASSLVRGNQPQHF.

The chain carries TRBV10-3 and TRBJ2-1; D possibly uses TRBD1 or TRBD2 (5 bases each). Germline V gene lookup returns CDR1 ENHRY and CDR2 SYGVKD. The CDR3 is 15 residues long. V was cut by 4 bases and J by 4 bases, with 14 bases left in between. CDR3 sequence reads: CAISASTGRYNEQFF. The CDR3 coding sequence is TGTGCCATCAGTGCGAGCACGGGGCGGTACAATGAGCAGTTCTTC.

This clonotype was counted between two and nine times. The rearrangement uses TRBV20-1 and TRBJ1-1; 10 bases fit TRBD1. V was pared by 1 base and J by 3 bases, with 8 bases of the junction left unmatched. Looked up from germline, CDR1 is DFQATT and CDR2 is SNEGSKA (reference sequence). The CDR3 runs to 16 residues. The CDR3 sequence is CSARGDRGPYYTEAFF. DNA for the CDR3: TGCAGTGCTAGAGGAGACAGGGGGCCATACTACACTGAAGCTTTCTTT.

This clonotype was detected many times. The rearrangement uses TRBV7-9 and TRBJ2-7; TRBD2 matches 8 bases. This CDR3 comprises 14 residues. The trim removed 0 bases at V and 2 bases at J, leaving 0 bases unmatched. Germline V CDR1 and CDR2: SEHNR, FQNEAQ (reference sequence). The CDR3 loop is CASSLASGTYEQYF. CDR3 nucleotide sequence: TGTGCCAGCAGCTTAGCTAGCGGGACCTACGAGCAGTACTTC. Based on the CDR3 plus reference TRBV7-9 and TRBJ2-7, the full variable domain is DTGVSQNPRHKITKRGQNVTFRCDPISEHNRLYWYRQTLGQGPEFLTYFQNEAQLEKSRLLSDRFSAERPKGSFSTLEIQRTEQGDSAMYLCASSLASGTYEQYFGPGTRLTVT.

This clonotype was observed a few times. This chain uses TRBV28 with TRBJ2-5, with a possible D match to TRBD2 (5 bases). This CDR3 spans 13 amino acids. Per the germline V gene, CDR1 is MDHEN and CDR2 is SYDVKM. V was trimmed by 5 bases and J by 5 bases, leaving 12 bases between them. The DNA of the CDR3 is TGTGCCAGCAGTCCCCCGGACTGGGAGACCCAGTACTTC. Its protein is CASSPPDWETQYF.

This clonotype was found many times. The chain links TRBV4-3 to TRBJ2-7; no clear D. V lost 0 bases, J lost 0 bases, and 15 bases lay in between. The CDR3 consists of 17 residues. Germline CDR1 LGHNA, CDR2 YSLEER. The CDR3 reads CASSQDWSGPRSYEQYF. The CDR3 DNA is TGCGCCAGCAGCCAAGACTGGTCAGGTCCCCGCTCCTACGAGCAGTACTTC.

The chain combines TRBV29-1 with TRBJ2-7, with D perhaps TRBD1 or TRBD2 (5 bases each). This CDR3 is built from 12 residues. Trimming took off 3 bases at V and 6 bases at J, with 12 bases between the two ends. Germline V CDR1 and CDR2: SQVTM, ANQGSEA. The CDR3 region is CSVERGSGEQYF. CDR3 DNA: TGCAGCGTTGAGAGGGGTTCGGGCGAGCAGTACTTC.

V gene TRBV29-1 combines with J gene TRBJ2-2; D may be TRBD1 (5 bases). The germline V gene encodes CDR1 SQVTM and CDR2 ANQGSEA. This CDR3 region has 14 residues. The V gene lost 6 bases and the J gene lost 3 bases, with 14 bases spanning the gap. The CDR3 sequence is CSVRDRIDTGELFF. The CDR3 DNA sequence: TGCAGCGTCCGTGACAGAATCGACACCGGGGAGCTGTTTTTT.

The J gene is TRBJ2-5, the V gene TRBV28; TRBD1 agrees at 7 bases. This CDR3 region has 14 residues. Losses at the gene ends were 5 bases for V and 5 bases for J; bases not matched to a gene: 8. The germline V gene has CDR1 MDHEN and CDR2 SYDVKM. In DNA, the CDR3 is TGTGCCAGCAGTCCATGGACAGGCGACGAGACCCAGTACTTC. Protein product: CASSPWTGDETQYF.

This clonotype was seen more than once but under ten times. The chain has TRBV25-1 and TRBJ1-1, with 8 bases that match TRBD1. The CDR3 sequence is 14 residues long. The germline V gene has CDR1 MGHDK and CDR2 SYGVNS. After removal of 2 bases from V and 8 bases from J, the junction contained 7 bases not matched to a gene. Here the CDR3 reads CASSEVGTGVEAFF. In nucleotides, the CDR3 is TGTGCCAGCAGTGAAGTCGGGACAGGAGTAGAAGCTTTCTTT.

V and J are TRBV6-2 or TRBV6-3 and TRBJ2-2; the D is unclear. The germline V gene has CDR1 MNHEY and CDR2 SVGEGT. V lost 2 bases and J lost 3, with 7 bases in between. The CDR3 runs to 14 residues. CDR3 bases: TGTGCCAGCAGTTACGGCCAATACACCGGGGAGCTGTTTTTT. Its translation: CASSYGQYTGELFF.

The chain joins TRBV5-6 to TRBJ2-6; D is unclear. The CDR3 loop spans 17 amino acids. V gave up 0 bases and J gave up 0 bases, with 10 bases separating them. Germline lookup yields CDR1 SGHDT and CDR2 YYEEEE. CDR3 residues: CASSLVGSFSGANVLTF. DNA for the CDR3: TGTGCCAGCAGCTTGGTTGGCAGTTTCTCTGGGGCCAACGTCCTGACTTTC.

The chain is built from TRBV5-1 and TRBJ2-3, with D maybe TRBD1 (6 bases). Trimming took 5 bases from V and 3 from J, leaving 10 bases between them. The CDR3 covers 13 residues. Germline CDR1 and CDR2: SGHRS and YFSETQ. The CDR3 reads CASRDTGTDTQYF. CDR3 coding DNA: TGCGCCAGCAGGGATACAGGGACAGATACGCAGTATTTT.

This clonotype was observed a few times. This chain links TRBV6-1 with TRBJ1-2; D gene unclear. Germline V gene sequence: CDR1 MNHNS, CDR2 SASEGT. Deletions cut 7 bases from V and 5 bases from J, with 11 bases between. This CDR3 region has 12 residues. DNA for the CDR3: TGTGCCAGCACAGCATCCATTTATGGCTACACCTTC. This encodes CASTASIYGYTF.

This clonotype has at least ten counts. This sequence joins TRBV20-1 and TRBJ2-1; D perhaps matches TRBD2 (5 bases). This CDR3 spans 14 amino acids. V lost 3 bases and J lost 3, with 12 bases in between. The germline V gene has CDR1 DFQATT and CDR2 SNEGSKA (reference sequence). In nucleotides, the CDR3 is TGCAGTGCTAGTAGGCTAGCTGTCTACAATGAGCAGTTCTTC. Translating gives CSASRLAVYNEQFF.

The CDR3 reads CASSRLADNEQFF. DNA of the CDR3: TGCGCCAGCAGCCGACTAGCGGACAATGAGCAGTTCTTC. This chain connects TRBV5-1 to TRBJ2-1; TRBD2 matches at 9 bases. Trimming removed 4 bases from V and 5 bases from J; junction bases left unmatched: 1. This CDR3 region has 13 residues. The germline CDR1 and CDR2 sequences are SGHRS and YFSETQ.

J is TRBJ1-2 and V is TRBV7-9, with D maybe TRBD1 (6 bases). The CDR3 totals 12 residues. Germline V gene sequence: CDR1 SEHNR, CDR2 FQNEAQ (reference sequence). V lost 5 bases and J 4 bases, leaving 8 bases between the germline ends. CDR3 protein: CASSMDSYGYTF. DNA of the CDR3: TGTGCCAGCAGCATGGACAGCTATGGCTACACCTTC. Full variable domain (missing parts from reference TRBV7-9 and TRBJ1-2): DTGVSQNPRHKITKRGQNVTFRCDPISEHNRLYWYRQTLGQGPEFLTYFQNEAQLEKSRLLSDRFSAERPKGSFSTLEIQRTEQGDSAMYLCASSMDSYGYTFGSGTRLTVV.

This clonotype was counted once. The chain uses TRBV9 and TRBJ2-7, with TRBD1 as a possible D gene (5 bases). From germline, CDR1 is SGDLS and CDR2 YYNGEE. The CDR3 spans 16 residues. V gave up 0 bases and J gave up 5 bases, with 18 bases separating them. The CDR3, as DNA: TGTGCCAGCAGCGTAGAAATAGACATGGGGCAGGACGAGCAGTACTTC. Its translation is CASSVEIDMGQDEQYF.

This clonotype occurred a few times. J is TRBJ2-1 and V is TRBV4-2; 9 bases are a match to TRBD2. The CDR3 sequence is 16 residues long. Germline-derived CDR1 and CDR2 are LGHNA and YNFKEQ. V was clipped by 1 base and J by 6 bases; unmatched bases: 7. The CDR3 bases are TGTGCCAGCAGCCAAGCCGGACTAGCGCGTTTCAATGAGCAGTTCTTC. It yields the protein CASSQAGLARFNEQFF.

The J gene is TRBJ1-2, the V gene TRBV20-1; no clear D gene. This CDR3 has 16 residues. CDR1 is DFQATT and CDR2 is SNEGSKA in the germline V gene (reference sequence). Between the trimmed V and J ends, which lost 0 bases and 1 base, there was a span of 15 bases. CDR3 sequence (DNA): TGCAGTGCTAGAGATGGTAGCAGATCCTATAACTATGGCTACACCTTC. It encodes CSARDGSRSYNYGYTF.

Many counts were recorded for this clonotype. Here the CDR3 DNA reads TGTGCCAGCTCACGCCTACAGACTGAAGCTTTCTTT. This encodes CASSRLQTEAFF. The chain couples TRBV18 to TRBJ1-1; D is undetermined. V lost 4 bases, J lost 5 bases, and 8 bases lay in between. The CDR3 length is 12 residues. Germline V gene sequence: CDR1 KGHSH, CDR2 LQKENI.

This clonotype came up a few times. The chain couples TRBV25-1 to TRBJ2-7; possibly TRBD1 for D (6 bases). Trimming took off 8 bases at V and 1 base at J, with 12 bases between the two ends. Germline lookup yields CDR1 MGHDK and CDR2 SYGVNS. The CDR3 contains 13 residues. CDR3 region: CASLGQYSYEQYF. The CDR3 coding sequence is TGTGCCAGCCTCGGACAGTATTCCTACGAGCAGTACTTC.

This clonotype was found a few times. The chain has TRBV7-2 and TRBJ1-2, with 8 bases identical to TRBD1. V shed 1 base and J 8 bases; nucleotides not matched to a gene: 6. This CDR3 has 14 residues. Germline V gene data show CDR1 as SGHTA and CDR2 as FQGNSA. CDR3 DNA sequence: TGTGCCAGCAGCTTAGAGGGACAGGTCGGCGGCTACACCTTC. Translating gives CASSLEGQVGGYTF.

This chain connects TRBV6-5 to TRBJ2-6; D tentatively fits TRBD1 or TRBD2 (5 bases each). The germline gives CDR1 MNHEY, CDR2 SVGAGI. CDR3 size: 15 residues. Between the trimmed V and J ends, which lost 5 bases and 1 base, there was a span of 9 bases. The DNA for the CDR3 is TGTGCCAGCAGTCTCGAGGGGTCTGGGGCCAACGTCCTGACTTTC. Protein product: CASSLEGSGANVLTF.

This clonotype was seen only a few times. The rearrangement uses TRBV29-1 and TRBJ2-7, with a tentative D call TRBD2 (6 bases). Trimming removed 5 bases from V and 3 bases from J, with 23 bases in between. The germline gives CDR1 SQVTM, CDR2 ANQGSEA. The CDR3 length is 16 residues. The CDR3 reads CSVTGEDGPNLYEQYF. CDR3 DNA: TGCAGCGTTACCGGGGAGGATGGCCCAAACCTCTACGAGCAGTACTTC.